This TCR beta chain was captured by sequencing in a study of post-analysis software for immune sequencing data. At the level of the study: Relapsing-remitting, secondary progressive and progressive-relapsing courses of multiple sclerosis were included.

Broader study findings: Compared with controls, patients showed significantly lower normalized Chao1 diversity. In patients, TRBV5-6, TRBV5-1 and TRBV20-1 belonged to roughly 5 TRBV segments found more frequently than in controls. F-measure co-clustering was strong for batch-matched samples.

With 6 bases removed from V and 1 base from J, the gap between germline ends came to 16 bases. Germline values: CDR1 SGHDT, CDR2 YYEEEE. The CDR3 runs 15 residues. The sample holds a few counts of this clonotype. What it binds is unknown. The library was made from cDNA and included unique molecular identifiers. The yield from around 1 to 10 million T cells was about 500,000 cDNA molecules in total. TCRdb recomputed calls from the PCR reads with MiXCR, one row per CDR3 protein. Of 150,000 to 200,000 distinct CDR3 sequences listed, roughly 31% are singletons. The sequence was collected from a girl aged 5-17 years with multiple sclerosis. The V and J genes are TRBV5-6 and TRBJ1-1; a weak D match, TRBD1 (5 bases). The sample taken for sequencing was blood. The CDR3 coding sequence is TGTGCCAGCACACGTCTAGCAGGGTGGAACACTGAAGCTTTCTTT. Translating it yields CASTRLAGWNTEAFF.